This T cell receptor beta chain was captured in a study of CXCR3-negative and CXCR3-positive naive CD8 T cells. The overall study: Roughly 1.5 +/- 0.3 million TRB reads came from each library, giving some 150 million in total.

The CDR3 extends over 15 amino acids. Germline values: CDR1 MNHNS, CDR2 SASEGT. Per CD8+ T cell subset, triplicate sorts of 300,000 or so cells each were done. Preparation of TRB cDNA libraries relied on 5' RACE carrying UMI labels. TCRdb reprocessed the 5' RACE reads and reports one entry per CDR3 protein, with no DNA. The sample table includes approximately 47,000 distinct CDR3 sequences. The receptor was derived from a human donor in good health. Some clones in this sample may be carry-over from other donors' samples. The specimen sequenced was naive CXCR3- CD8+ T cells from blood. As to subset: CD45RO-CCR7+CD27+CD95- naive CD8+ T cells lacking CXCR3 (TNR3-). The rearrangement joins TRBV6-1 to TRBJ2-1; TCRdb reports TRBD1, a call that lacks DNA to check it against. The CDR3 loop reads CASSDPTSGDNEQFF.